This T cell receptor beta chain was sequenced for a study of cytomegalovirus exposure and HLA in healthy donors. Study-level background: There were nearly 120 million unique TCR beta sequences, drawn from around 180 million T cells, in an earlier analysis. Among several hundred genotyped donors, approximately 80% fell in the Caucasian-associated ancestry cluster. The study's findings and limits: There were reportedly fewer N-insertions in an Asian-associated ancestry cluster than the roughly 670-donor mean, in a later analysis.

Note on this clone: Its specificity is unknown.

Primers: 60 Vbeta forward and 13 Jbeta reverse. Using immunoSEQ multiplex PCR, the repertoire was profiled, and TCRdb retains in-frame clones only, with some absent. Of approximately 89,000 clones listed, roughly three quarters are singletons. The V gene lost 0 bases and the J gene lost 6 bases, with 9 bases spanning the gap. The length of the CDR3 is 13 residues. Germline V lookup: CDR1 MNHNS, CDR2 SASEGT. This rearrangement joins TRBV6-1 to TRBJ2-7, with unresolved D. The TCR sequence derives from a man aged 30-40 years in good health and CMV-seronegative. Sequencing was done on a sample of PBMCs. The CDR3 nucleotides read TGTGCCAGCAGTGAAGCATGGGCAGGCGAGCAGTACTTC. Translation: CASSEAWAGEQYF.